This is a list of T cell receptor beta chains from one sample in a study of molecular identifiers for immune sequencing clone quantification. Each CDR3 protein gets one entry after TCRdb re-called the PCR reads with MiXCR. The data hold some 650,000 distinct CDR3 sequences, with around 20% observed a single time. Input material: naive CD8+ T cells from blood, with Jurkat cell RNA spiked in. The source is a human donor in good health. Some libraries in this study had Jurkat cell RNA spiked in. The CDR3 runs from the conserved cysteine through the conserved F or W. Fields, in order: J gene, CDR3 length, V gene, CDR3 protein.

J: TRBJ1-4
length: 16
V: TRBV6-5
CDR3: CASSPGTGTYNEKLFF

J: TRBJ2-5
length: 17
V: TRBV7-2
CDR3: CASSLNLESLLGETQYF

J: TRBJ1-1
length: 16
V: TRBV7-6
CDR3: CASSPTVAVMNTEAFF

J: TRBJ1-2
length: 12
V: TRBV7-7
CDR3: CANSTENYGYTF

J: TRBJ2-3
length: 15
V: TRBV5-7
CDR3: CASSFVTYYTDTQYF

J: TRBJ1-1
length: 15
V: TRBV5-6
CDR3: CASSWDRGLNTEAFF

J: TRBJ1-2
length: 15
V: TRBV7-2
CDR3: CASSLGGGGGYGYTF

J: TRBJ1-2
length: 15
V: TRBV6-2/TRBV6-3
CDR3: CASSTGTLDPYGYAF

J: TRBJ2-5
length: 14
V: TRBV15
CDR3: CATRGHSMLETQYF

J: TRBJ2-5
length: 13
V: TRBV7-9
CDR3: CATDRGGQETQYF